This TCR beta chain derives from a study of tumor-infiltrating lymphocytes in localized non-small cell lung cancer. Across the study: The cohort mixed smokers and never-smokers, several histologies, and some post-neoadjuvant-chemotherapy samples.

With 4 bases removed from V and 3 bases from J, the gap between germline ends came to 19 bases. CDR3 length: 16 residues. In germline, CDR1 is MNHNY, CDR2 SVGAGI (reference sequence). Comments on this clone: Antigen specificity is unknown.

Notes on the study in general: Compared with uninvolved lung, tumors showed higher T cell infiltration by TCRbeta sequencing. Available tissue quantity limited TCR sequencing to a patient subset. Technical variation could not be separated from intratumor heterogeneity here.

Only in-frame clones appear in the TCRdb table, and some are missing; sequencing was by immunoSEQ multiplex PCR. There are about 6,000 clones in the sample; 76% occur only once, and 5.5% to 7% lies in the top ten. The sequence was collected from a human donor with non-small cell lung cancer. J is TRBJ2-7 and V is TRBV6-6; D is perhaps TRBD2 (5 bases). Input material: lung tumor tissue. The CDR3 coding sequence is TGTGCCAGCAGTTCTACCACTGGCGGGTGGGACTACGAGCAGTACTTC. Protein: CASSSTTGGWDYEQYF.